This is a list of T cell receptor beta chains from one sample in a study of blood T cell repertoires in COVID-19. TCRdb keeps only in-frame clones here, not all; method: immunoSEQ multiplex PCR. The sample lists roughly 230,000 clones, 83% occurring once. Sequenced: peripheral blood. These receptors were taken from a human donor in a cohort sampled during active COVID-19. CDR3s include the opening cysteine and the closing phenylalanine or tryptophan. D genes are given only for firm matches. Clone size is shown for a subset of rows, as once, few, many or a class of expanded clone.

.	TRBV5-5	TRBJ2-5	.	CASSLVYRTGRGETQYF	TGTGCCAGCAGCTTGGTATATCGGACAGGGCGGGGGGAGACCCAGTACTTC
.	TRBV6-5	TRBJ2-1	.	CASSREDYNEQFF	TGTGCCAGCAGTAGGGAGGACTACAATGAGCAGTTCTTC
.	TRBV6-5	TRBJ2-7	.	CASSYGGQRSYEQYF	TGTGCCAGCAGTTACGGTGGACAGCGGTCCTACGAGCAGTACTTC
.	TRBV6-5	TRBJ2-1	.	CASYRDNEQFF	TGTGCCAGCTACCGCGACAATGAGCAGTTCTTC
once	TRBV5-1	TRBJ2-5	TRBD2	CASSSGRTSGLQETQYF	TGCGCCAGCAGCTCGGGCCGGACTAGCGGCCTCCAAGAGACCCAGTACTTC
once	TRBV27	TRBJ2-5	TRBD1	CASSSYRGEETQYF	TGTGCCAGCAGTTCGTACAGGGGGGAAGAGACCCAGTACTTC
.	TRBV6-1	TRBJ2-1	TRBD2	CASSRTSGVRDEQFF	TGTGCCAGCAGTAGGACTAGCGGGGTTCGAGATGAGCAGTTCTTC
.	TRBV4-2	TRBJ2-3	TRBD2	CASVSSGETDTQYF	TGTGCCAGCGTCTCGAGCGGGGAGACAGATACGCAGTATTTT
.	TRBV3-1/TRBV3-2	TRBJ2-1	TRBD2	CASSQVLTSSNEQFF	TGTGCCAGCAGCCAAGTCCTGACTAGCTCCAATGAGCAGTTCTTC
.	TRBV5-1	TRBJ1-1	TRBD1	CASSATQGAGTEAFF	TGCGCCAGCAGCGCGACCCAGGGGGCAGGGACTGAAGCTTTCTTT
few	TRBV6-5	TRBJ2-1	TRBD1	CASRGDSSYNEQFF	TGTGCCAGCAGAGGGGACAGCTCTTACAATGAGCAGTTCTTC
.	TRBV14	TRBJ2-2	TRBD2	CASSRLTSATGELFF	TGTGCCAGCAGCCGCTTGACTAGCGCGACCGGGGAGCTGTTTTTT
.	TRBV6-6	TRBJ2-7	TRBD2	CASSSGLALIKDEQYF	TGTGCCAGCAGTTCTGGACTAGCGCTAATCAAGGACGAGCAGTACTTC
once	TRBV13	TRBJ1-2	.	CASSMGTNNYGYTF	TGTGCCAGCAGCATGGGGACAAATAACTATGGCTACACCTTC
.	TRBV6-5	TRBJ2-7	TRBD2	CASSYSGGRVSF	TGTGCCAGCAGTTACTCAGGCGGGAGGGTTTCCTTC
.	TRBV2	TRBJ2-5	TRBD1	CASSADRGNQETQYF	TGTGCCAGCAGTGCTGACAGGGGGAATCAAGAGACCCAGTACTTC
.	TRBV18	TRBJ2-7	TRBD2	CASSPTSPGSYEQYF	TGTGCCAGCTCACCGACTAGCCCCGGGTCCTACGAGCAGTACTTC
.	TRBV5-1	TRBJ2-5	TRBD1	CASSSGTGIRETQYF	TGCGCCAGCAGTTCCGGGACAGGGATTCGAGAGACCCAGTACTTC
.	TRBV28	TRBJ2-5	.	CASNQAAGETQYF	TGTGCCAGCAATCAAGCAGCAGGGGAGACCCAGTACTTC
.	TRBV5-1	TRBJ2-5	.	CASSLAWQGLETQYF	TGCGCCAGCAGCTTGGCCTGGCAGGGTTTGGAGACCCAGTACTTC
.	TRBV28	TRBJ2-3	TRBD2	CASSSGSLADTQYF	TGTGCCAGCAGTAGCGGGAGTCTTGCAGATACGCAGTATTTT
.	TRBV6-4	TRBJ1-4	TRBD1	CASSETGQGGEKLFF	TGTGCCAGCAGTGAAACGGGACAGGGCGGTGAAAAACTGTTTTTT
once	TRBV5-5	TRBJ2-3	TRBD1	CASSLGFGTGGDTQYF	TGTGCCAGCAGCTTGGGCTTCGGGACAGGGGGGGATACGCAGTATTTT
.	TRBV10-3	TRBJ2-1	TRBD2	CAISGIQASGSGNEQFF	TGTGCCATCAGTGGTATTCAAGCTAGCGGGAGTGGGAATGAGCAGTTCTTC
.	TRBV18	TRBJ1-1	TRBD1	CASSPRTGGDTEAFF	TGTGCCAGCTCACCACGGACAGGTGGGGACACTGAAGCTTTCTTT
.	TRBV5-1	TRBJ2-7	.	CASSLVGLVTDEQYF	TGCGCCAGCAGCTTGGTTGGTCTAGTAACGGACGAGCAGTACTTC
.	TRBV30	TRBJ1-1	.	CAWVRERSTEAFF	TGTGCCTGGGTTAGAGAGCGTAGCACTGAAGCTTTCTTT
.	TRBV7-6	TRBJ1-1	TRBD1	CASSLDATGVTEAFF	TGTGCCAGCAGCTTAGACGCGACAGGGGTGACTGAAGCTTTCTTT
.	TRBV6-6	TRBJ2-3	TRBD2	CASSGTSGSQDTQYF	TGTGCCAGCAGTGGGACTAGCGGGAGTCAAGATACGCAGTATTTT
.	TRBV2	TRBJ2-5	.	CASRAQETQYF	TGTGCCAGCAGAGCCCAAGAGACCCAGTACTTC
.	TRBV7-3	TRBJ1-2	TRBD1	CASSPRDRDGYTF	TGTGCCAGCAGCCCGCGGGACAGGGATGGCTACACCTTC
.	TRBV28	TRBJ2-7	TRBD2	CASIPAGGSYEQYF	TGTGCCAGCATCCCTGCGGGGGGATCCTACGAGCAGTACTTC
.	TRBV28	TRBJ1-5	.	CASSLVTVKWDQPQHF	TGTGCCAGCAGTTTAGTGACAGTCAAGTGGGATCAGCCCCAGCATTTT
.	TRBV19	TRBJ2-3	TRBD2	CASVGAGGRTDTQYF	TGTGCCAGTGTGGGAGCGGGGGGGCGGACAGATACGCAGTATTTT
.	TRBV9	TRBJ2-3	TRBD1	CASSVAGQGADTQYF	TGTGCCAGCAGCGTAGCTGGGCAGGGGGCAGATACGCAGTATTTT
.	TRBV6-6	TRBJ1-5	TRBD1	CASSLGQGAGQPQHF	TGTGCCAGCAGCTTGGGACAGGGGGCCGGTCAGCCCCAGCATTTT
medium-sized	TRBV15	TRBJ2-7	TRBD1	CATSVRDRGGEQYF	TGTGCCACCAGCGTGCGGGACAGGGGAGGAGAGCAGTACTTC
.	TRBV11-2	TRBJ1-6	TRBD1	CASSDGDRLNSPLHF	TGTGCCAGCAGCGATGGGGACAGGCTTAATTCACCCCTCCACTTT